This TCR beta chain was identified in a study of beta chain features in type 1 diabetes. Whole-study results and caveats: Type 1 diabetes patients had TCRB CDR3s that were shorter (moderately but significantly so) in all four CD4+ subsets.

Trimming left V 9 bases short and J 0 bases short, with 11 bases between. CDR1 is LNHDA, CDR2 SQIVND, per germline (reference sequence). The CDR3 extends over 13 amino acids. For this clone: The antigen remains unidentified.

Every isolated RNA sample was fully reverse transcribed, so sequencing captured expressed TCRB transcripts. Repertoires were generated with immunoSEQ multiplex PCR, while TCRdb's copy carries only in-frame clones and drops some. Of about 660,000 clones detected, around 15% appear once; the ten largest clones hold approximately 0.039%. The clonotype comes from a man between 18 and 29 years old with type 1 diabetes. The V and J genes are TRBV19 and TRBJ1-2; unclear D gene. The sample comprised naive CD4+ T cells from blood. CDR3 bases: TGTGCCAGCTGGACGGGAGCTAACTATGGCTACACCTTC. Translation gives CASWTGANYGYTF.